This paragraph reports one T cell receptor beta chain. The data were produced by immunoSEQ multiplex PCR, yet TCRdb's version contains in-frame clones alone and is incomplete. The sample holds 55,000 to 80,000 clones, about 90% seen once. The data were taken from a study of technical replicates of blood from a few donors. Germline V gene sequence: CDR1 MNHNS, CDR2 SASEGT. Unmatched junction bases numbered 8, after V lost 7 bases and J lost 3 bases. CDR3 length equals 14 residues. The clonotype comes from a human donor in good health. Some clones in this sample may be carry-over from other donors' samples. The source material was PBMCs. J is TRBJ1-2 and V is TRBV6-1; 7 nucleotides agree with TRBD1. CDR3 DNA sequence: TGTGCCAGCACCCCGACAGGGTGGGACTATGGCTACACCTTC. Protein product: CASTPTGWDYGYTF.